This TCR beta chain came from a study of early T cells in non-severe SARS-CoV-2 infection. Study summary: Sequenced material consisted of bulk RNA (from unsorted whole blood), and chains were unpaired.

Regarding the study as a whole: Sequences matched to VDJdb favored anti-spike CD8 responses, while private and CD4 specificities were missed.

In regard to this clonotype: Its antigen is unknown.

Individual cDNA molecules received unique molecular identifiers during library preparation. One entry per CDR3 protein results from TCRdb running MiXCR on the 5' RACE reads. In the table there are tens of thousands of distinct CDR3 sequences, over 4% of which are singletons. This CDR3 contains 13 residues. Germline V gene lookup returns CDR1 SGHTA and CDR2 FQGTGA. V dropped 5 bases and J dropped 6 bases, with 10 bases sitting between them. J is TRBJ2-2 and V is TRBV7-3; D is undetermined. Specimen: whole blood, collected at baseline. The TCR sequence derives from an adult who was a healthcare worker with PCR-confirmed SARS-CoV-2 infection or an uninfected control (not recorded which). The CDR3 nucleotides read TGTGCCAGCAGCCCGCGGTACCCCGGGGAGCTGTTTTTT. Its protein is CASSPRYPGELFF.